The source of this T cell receptor (beta chain) is a study of blood T cell repertoires in COVID-19 (TCRdb year 2020). Study-level background: ImmuneRACE Cohort 3 recovered participants were defined by two consecutive negative NP/OP PCR tests, healthcare professional clearance, or symptom resolution. Collaborator samples came from the United States, Italy and Spain and covered acute and convalescent phases of COVID-19. The material from the prospective study consisted of cDNA or gDNA derived from T cells, B-cell-depleted T cells, or PBMCs. The dataset comprised deeply sampled blood TCRbeta repertoires from subjects exposed to, actively infected with, or recovered from COVID-19. The repertoires were released in a freely available public database meant as a resource for research on the immune response to SARS-CoV-2. Samples came from the ongoing ImmuneRACE study (first 160 participants) plus 1,254 subjects from 6 global collaborators. Nearly every sample came with metadata listing a de-identified subject ID, COVID-19 status, age in years and sex. Where available, HLA class I and class II types were taken from metadata supplied by the sample provider and were not determined by assay-based typing.

General study outcomes and caveats: The quantity of clinical and demographic metadata differed by source and by participant and was supplied without curation.

The immunoSEQ Assay, a bias-controlled multiplex PCR, was used to amplify TCRbeta CDR3 regions from genomic DNA. As for the authors' bioinformatics: The number of nucleated cells in each sample was estimated by amplification of reference gene primers within the assay. To quantify the absolute abundance of each unique TCRbeta CDR3 rearrangement, sequence reads were collapsed and filtered. Productive Simpson clonality was computed per sample as the square root of Simpson's diversity index over productive rearrangements. TCRdb limited this immuneACCESS table to in-frame rearrangements with V and J called. A share of clones is missing; checked studies link under half to unresolved V genes, and the rest is unexplained. The V and J calls and clone size come from that table; D and trimming were worked out from the DNA. This sample is represented by about 170,000 clones; 65% to 80% of them were singletons. Of the sample, about 20% is held by the ten largest clones.

Counted from cysteine to phenylalanine, this CDR3 has 12 amino acids. Only CDR3 DNA remains: 36 bases, in frame from the first base. At the junction V is shortened by 1 base and J by 13 bases; bases outside the gene matches: 2. The germline V gene gives CDR1 as SGHDT and CDR2 as YYEEEE. Concerning this clone: What this receptor recognizes is not known. Base qualities are not at hand, and no much larger clone is one base apart.

Participants in the prospective study were aged about 18 to 89 years, lived in 20 to 30 United States geographic areas, and enrolled through a virtual design. In the prospective study, cohorts were assigned on the basis of participant-reported clinical history obtained from a screening survey and a study questionnaire. Each participant in the prospective study had whole blood, serum and a nasopharyngeal or oropharyngeal swab collected by mobile phlebotomists. Additional blood draws and questionnaires over a roughly two-month period could optionally be provided by prospective study participants. Before DNA extraction, prospective study blood samples were shipped either frozen or at room temperature.

Sequences were obtained from PBMCs or T cells enriched from blood (not recorded which). The sequence came from a woman between 65 and 79 years old in a cohort exposed to, infected with or recovered from COVID-19 (not recorded which). The receptor chain draws on TRBV5-6 and TRBJ2-3; 11 nucleotides in the junction match TRBD1. The CDR3 region: CASSLWDRGEYF. Read as DNA, the sequence is TGTGCCAGCAGCTTGTGGGACAGGGGGGAGTATTTT.